One and the same sample provided the 5 T cell receptor beta chains below, sequenced in a study of beta chain features in type 1 diabetes. The study reverse transcribed the entire isolated RNA, so it sequenced expressed TCRB transcripts. Sequencing was performed with immunoSEQ multiplex PCR; in TCRdb, only in-frame clones are kept and a portion is missing. This table holds around 100,000 clones, approximately 30% found once. General study points: Shorter TCRB CDR3s, moderately but significantly so, marked every one of the four CD4+ subsets in Type 1 diabetes patients.

Antigens of these TCRs are unknown. The sequencing input was central memory CD4+ T cells from blood. The source is a woman under 30 with type 1 diabetes.

The table lists this clone with a few counts. This chain uses TRBV11-2 with TRBJ2-3; D is possibly TRBD2 (6 bases). CDR1 and CDR2 (germline): SGHAT, FQNNGV. Trimming removed 5 bases at V and 6 bases at J, with 15 bases between. This CDR3 is built from 14 residues. The CDR3 nucleotides are TGTGCCAGCAGCCTTTCAGTCGGAGGGGATACGCAGTATTTT. Translating gives CASSLSVGGDTQYF.

This clone has only a few counts. The chain links TRBV30 to TRBJ2-1; TRBD1 aligns across 7 bases. V dropped 2 bases and J dropped 4; count of bases not matched to a gene: 2. The CDR3 is 13 amino acids. The germline V gene has CDR1 GTSNPN and CDR2 SVGIG (reference sequence). CDR3 residues: CAWSRGQYNEQFF. DNA for the CDR3: TGTGCCTGGAGTAGGGGACAGTACAATGAGCAGTTCTTC.

This clone has at least ten counts. The CDR3 nucleotides read TGTGCCACTAGGCGGGAGTACAATGAGCAGTTCTTC. It translates to CATRREYNEQFF. The J gene is TRBJ2-1, the V gene TRBV2; 7 nucleotides line up with TRBD2. V was pared by 10 bases and J by 4 bases, with 4 bases of the junction left unmatched. This CDR3 region has 12 residues. Germline V gives CDR1 SNHLY, CDR2 FYNNEI. The whole variable domain, remainder taken from reference TRBV2 and TRBJ2-1, is EPEVTQTPSHQVTQMGQEVILRCVPISNHLYFYWYRQILGQKVEFLVSFYNNEISEKSEIFDDQFSVERPDGSNFTLKIRSTKLEDSAMYFCATRREYNEQFFGPGTRLTVL.

This rearrangement joins TRBV27 to TRBJ2-1, with 7 bases identical to TRBD1. After removal of 4 bases from V and 10 bases from J, the junction contained 19 bases not matched to a gene. The CDR3 runs 17 residues. Germline values: CDR1 MNHEY, CDR2 SMNVEV (reference sequence). The CDR3 nucleotides read TGTGCCAGCAGTTCCTTGGGATCAGGAACAGGGGTTCGGGAGCAGTTCTTC. Amino acids: CASSSLGSGTGVREQFF.

This clone was counted a few times. The CDR3 DNA sequence: TGCGCCAGCAGCTCGGAGGGCAGGACGGAGACCCAGTACTTC. Its protein is CASSSEGRTETQYF. This chain links TRBV4-3 with TRBJ2-5; D is possibly TRBD2 (6 bases). V was trimmed by 5 bases and J by 5 bases, leaving 15 bases between them. CDR1 and CDR2 (germline): LGHNA, YSLEER. The CDR3 consists of 14 residues.